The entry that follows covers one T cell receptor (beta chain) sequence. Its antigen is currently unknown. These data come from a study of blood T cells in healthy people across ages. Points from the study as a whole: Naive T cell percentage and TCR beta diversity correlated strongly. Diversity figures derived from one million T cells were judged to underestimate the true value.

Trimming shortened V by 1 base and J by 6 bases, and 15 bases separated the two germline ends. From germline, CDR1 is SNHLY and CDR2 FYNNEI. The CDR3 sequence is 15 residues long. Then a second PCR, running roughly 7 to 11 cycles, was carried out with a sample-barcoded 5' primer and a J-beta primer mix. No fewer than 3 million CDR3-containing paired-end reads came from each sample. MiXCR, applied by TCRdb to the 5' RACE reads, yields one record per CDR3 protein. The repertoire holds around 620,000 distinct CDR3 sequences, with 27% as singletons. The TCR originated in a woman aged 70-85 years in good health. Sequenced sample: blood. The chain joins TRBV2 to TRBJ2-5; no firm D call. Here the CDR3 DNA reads TGTGCCAGCAGTGAAGTGTCCAAGGGTGGGCAGACCCAGTACTTC. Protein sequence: CASSEVSKGGQTQYF.